The source of this TCR beta chain is a study of cytomegalovirus exposure and HLA in healthy donors. Regarding the study as a whole: Across all donors, roughly uniform sequencing depth was an assumption of the presence/absence analyses. Data from an earlier analysis indicated that most TCR beta V segments were productive either about 87% or about 30% of the time.

A note on this clone: Its matching antigen is unknown.

A multiplex PCR was run with 60 Vbeta primers and 13 Jbeta primers. The data were produced by immunoSEQ multiplex PCR, yet TCRdb's version contains in-frame clones alone and is incomplete. The sample holds about 200,000 clones, around 80% seen once. The V gene lost 1 base and the J gene lost 0 bases, with 9 bases spanning the gap. The CDR3 is 15 amino acids. CDR1 is MGHRA, CDR2 YSYEKL, per germline. Sequences were obtained from PBMCs. This sequence joins TRBV4-1 and TRBJ1-2, with TRBD1 as a possible D gene (5 bases). This TCR came from a male donor in good health and CMV-seronegative. The CDR3 loop is CASSQGGGANYGYTF. The CDR3 bases are TGCGCCAGCAGCCAAGGCGGGGGGGCTAACTATGGCTACACCTTC.